This paragraph covers one T cell receptor beta chain sequence. Sample time point: blood 2 weeks post-SBRT. Treatment here: 15 Gy SBRT to primary tumor, nephrectomy 4 weeks later. Clear cell pathology was present in this patient's renal cell carcinoma. Here immunoSEQ multiplex PCR was the method, and the copy in TCRdb shows in-frame clones only, minus some. The sample lists about 130,000 clones; roughly four fifths were seen once. The data were obtained in a study of radiation and T cells in renal cell carcinoma. About the research overall: Nephrectomy followed 15 Gy stereotactic body radiation by 4 weeks.

The sample here was blood, taken from a patient whose treatment included radiotherapy and nephrectomy. The TCR originated in a woman aged 60-75 years with renal cell carcinoma.

The CDR3 region is CASSRTTGNTEAFF. The CDR3 DNA is TGCGCCAGCAGCAGGACGACAGGGAACACTGAAGCTTTCTTT. The chain is built from TRBV5-1 and TRBJ1-1; the D gene is possibly TRBD1 (6 bases). V lost 4 bases to trimming and J lost 1 base, with 11 bases between them. The germline V gene has CDR1 SGHRS and CDR2 YFSETQ. The CDR3 extends over 14 amino acids.